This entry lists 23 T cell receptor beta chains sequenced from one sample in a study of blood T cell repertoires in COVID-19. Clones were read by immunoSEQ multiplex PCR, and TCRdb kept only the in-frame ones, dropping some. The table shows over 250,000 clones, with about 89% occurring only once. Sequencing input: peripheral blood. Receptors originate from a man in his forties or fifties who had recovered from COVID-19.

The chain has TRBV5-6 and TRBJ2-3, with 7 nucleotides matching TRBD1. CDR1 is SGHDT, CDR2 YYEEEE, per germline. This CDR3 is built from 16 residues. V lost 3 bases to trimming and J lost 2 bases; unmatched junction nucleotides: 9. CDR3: CASSYTRDRYTDTQYF. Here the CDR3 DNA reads TGTGCCAGCAGCTACACTCGGGACAGATACACAGATACGCAGTATTTT.

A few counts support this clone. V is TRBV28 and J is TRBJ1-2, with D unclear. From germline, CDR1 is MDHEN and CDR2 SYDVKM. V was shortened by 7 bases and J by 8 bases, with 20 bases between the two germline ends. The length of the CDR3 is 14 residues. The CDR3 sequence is CASINPSGAGGYTF. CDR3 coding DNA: TGTGCCAGCATCAATCCCTCAGGCGCGGGGGGCTACACCTTC.

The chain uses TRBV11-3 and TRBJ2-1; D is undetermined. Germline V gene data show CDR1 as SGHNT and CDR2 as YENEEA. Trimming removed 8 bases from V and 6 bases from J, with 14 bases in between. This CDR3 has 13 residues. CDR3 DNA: TGTGCCAGCGCTAGTCAAGGTTCCAATGAGCAGTTCTTC. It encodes CASASQGSNEQFF. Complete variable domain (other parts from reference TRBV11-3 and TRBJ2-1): EAGVVQSPRYKIIEKKQPVAFWCNPISGHNTLYWYLQNLGQGPELLIRYENEEAVDDSQLPKDRFSAERLKGVDSTLKIQPAELGDSAVYLCASASQGSNEQFFGPGTRLTVL.

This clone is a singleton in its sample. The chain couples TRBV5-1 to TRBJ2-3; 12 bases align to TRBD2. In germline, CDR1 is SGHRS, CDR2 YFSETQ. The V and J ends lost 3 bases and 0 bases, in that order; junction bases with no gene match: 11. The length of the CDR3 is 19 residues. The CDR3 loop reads CASSSTRLAGGPSTDTQYF. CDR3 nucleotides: TGCGCCAGCAGCTCCACGAGGCTAGCGGGAGGGCCTAGCACAGATACGCAGTATTTT.

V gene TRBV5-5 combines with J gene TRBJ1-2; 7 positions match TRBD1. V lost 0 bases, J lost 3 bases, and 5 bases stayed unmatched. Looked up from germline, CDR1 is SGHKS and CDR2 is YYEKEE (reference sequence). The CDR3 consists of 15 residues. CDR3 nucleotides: TGTGCCAGCAGCTTGGAGGGGGCGAAGGACTATGGCTACACCTTC. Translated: CASSLEGAKDYGYTF.

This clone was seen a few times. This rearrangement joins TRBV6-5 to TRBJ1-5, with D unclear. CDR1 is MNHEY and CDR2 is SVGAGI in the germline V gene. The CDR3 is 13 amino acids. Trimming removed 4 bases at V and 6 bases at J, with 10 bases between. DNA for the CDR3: TGTGCCAGCAGTTCCTTGCGGGGTCAGCCCCAGCATTTT. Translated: CASSSLRGQPQHF.

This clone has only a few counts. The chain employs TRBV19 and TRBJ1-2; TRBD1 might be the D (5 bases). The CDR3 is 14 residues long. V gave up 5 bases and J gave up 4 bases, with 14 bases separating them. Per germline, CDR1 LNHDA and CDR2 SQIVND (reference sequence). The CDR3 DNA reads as TGTGCCAGTAGTCCACCGAGCCAGGGCTATGGCTACACCTTC. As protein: CASSPPSQGYGYTF.

CDR3 nucleotides: TGTGCCAGCAGCTTAGAGGCGGGACTGAGCTCCTACAATGAGCAGTTCTTC. Translation: CASSLEAGLSSYNEQFF. The chain uses TRBV7-8 and TRBJ2-1; D possibly corresponds to TRBD2 (6 bases). CDR1 is SGHVS, CDR2 FQNEAQ, per germline. The CDR3 spans 17 residues. The ends were cut back, 1 base at V and 0 bases at J, with 13 bases in the middle.

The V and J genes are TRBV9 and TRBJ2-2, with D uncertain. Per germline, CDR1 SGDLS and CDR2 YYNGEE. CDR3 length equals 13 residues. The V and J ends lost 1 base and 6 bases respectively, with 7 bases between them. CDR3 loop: CASSVLGSGELFF. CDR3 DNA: TGTGCCAGCAGCGTATTGGGCTCCGGGGAGCTGTTTTTT.

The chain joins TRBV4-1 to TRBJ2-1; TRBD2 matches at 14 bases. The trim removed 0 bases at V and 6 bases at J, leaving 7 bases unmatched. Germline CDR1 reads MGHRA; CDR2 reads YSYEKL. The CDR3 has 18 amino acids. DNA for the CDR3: TGCGCCAGCAGCCAAGATCCGACTAGCGGGAGGGTAAGCAATGAGCAGTTCTTC. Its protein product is CASSQDPTSGRVSNEQFF.

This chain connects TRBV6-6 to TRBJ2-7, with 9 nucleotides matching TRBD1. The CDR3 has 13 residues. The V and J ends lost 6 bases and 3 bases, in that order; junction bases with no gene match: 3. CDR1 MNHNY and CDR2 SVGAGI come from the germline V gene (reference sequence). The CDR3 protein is CASRMGQGYEQYF. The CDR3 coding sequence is TGTGCCAGCAGGATGGGACAGGGCTACGAGCAGTACTTC.

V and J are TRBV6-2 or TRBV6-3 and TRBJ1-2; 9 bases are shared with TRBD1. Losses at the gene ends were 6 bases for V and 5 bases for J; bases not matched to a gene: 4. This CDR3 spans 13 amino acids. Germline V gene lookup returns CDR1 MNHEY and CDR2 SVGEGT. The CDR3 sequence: CASSPGTGYGYTF. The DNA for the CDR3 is TGTGCCAGCAGCCCCGGGACAGGGTATGGCTACACCTTC.

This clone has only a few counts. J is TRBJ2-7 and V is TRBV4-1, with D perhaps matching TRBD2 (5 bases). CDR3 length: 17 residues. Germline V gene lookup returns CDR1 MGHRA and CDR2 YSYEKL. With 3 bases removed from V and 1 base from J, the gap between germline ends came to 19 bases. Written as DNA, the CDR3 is TGCGCCAGCAGCCAGTTGCCTGGGGAGTTGAGTTCCTACGAGCAGTACTTC. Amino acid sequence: CASSQLPGELSSYEQYF.

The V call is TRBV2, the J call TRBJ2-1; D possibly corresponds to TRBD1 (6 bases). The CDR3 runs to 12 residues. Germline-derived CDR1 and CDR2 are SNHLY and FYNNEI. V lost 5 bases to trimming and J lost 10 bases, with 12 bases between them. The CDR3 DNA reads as TGTGCCAGCAGTTACAGGGTGCGGGAGCAGTTCTTC. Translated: CASSYRVREQFF.

This CDR3 is CASSAGQGIPGANVLTF. CDR3 bases: TGTGCCAGCAGCGCTGGACAGGGAATCCCTGGGGCCAACGTCCTGACTTTC. This rearrangement joins TRBV5-8 to TRBJ2-6; 8 bases fit TRBD1. Trimming took 4 bases from V and 2 from J; bases not matched to a gene: 8. The germline V gene encodes CDR1 SGHTS and CDR2 YDEGEE. The CDR3 contains 17 residues.

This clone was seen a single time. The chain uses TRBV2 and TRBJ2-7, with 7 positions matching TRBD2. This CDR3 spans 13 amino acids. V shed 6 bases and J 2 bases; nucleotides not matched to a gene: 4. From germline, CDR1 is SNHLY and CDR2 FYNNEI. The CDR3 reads CASRGAGAYEQYF. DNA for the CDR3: TGTGCCAGCAGAGGGGCGGGGGCCTACGAGCAGTACTTC.

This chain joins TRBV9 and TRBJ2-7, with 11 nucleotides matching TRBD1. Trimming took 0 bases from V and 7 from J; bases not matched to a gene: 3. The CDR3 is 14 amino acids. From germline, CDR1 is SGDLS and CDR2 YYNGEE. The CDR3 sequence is CASSVGDRGNEQYF. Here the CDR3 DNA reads TGTGCCAGCAGCGTAGGGGACAGGGGGAATGAGCAGTACTTC.

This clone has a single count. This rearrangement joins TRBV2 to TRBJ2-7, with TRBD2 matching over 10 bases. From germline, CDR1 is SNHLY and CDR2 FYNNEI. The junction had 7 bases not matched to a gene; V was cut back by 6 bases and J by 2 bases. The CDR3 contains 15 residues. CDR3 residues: CASSQRLAGAYEQYF. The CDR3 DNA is TGTGCCAGCAGCCAAAGGCTAGCGGGGGCCTACGAGCAGTACTTC.

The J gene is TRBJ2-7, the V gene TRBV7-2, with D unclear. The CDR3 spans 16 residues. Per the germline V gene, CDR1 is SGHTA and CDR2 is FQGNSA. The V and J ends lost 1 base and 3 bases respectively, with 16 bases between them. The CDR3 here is CASSLGDFVLNYEQYF. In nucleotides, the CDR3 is TGTGCCAGCAGCTTAGGCGATTTCGTACTTAACTACGAGCAGTACTTC.

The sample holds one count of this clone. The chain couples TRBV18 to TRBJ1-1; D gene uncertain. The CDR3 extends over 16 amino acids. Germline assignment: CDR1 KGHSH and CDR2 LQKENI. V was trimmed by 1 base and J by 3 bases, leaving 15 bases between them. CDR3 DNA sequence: TGTGCCAGCTCACCACTTGTGGTCAGGCTGGACACTGAAGCTTTCTTT. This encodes CASSPLVVRLDTEAFF.

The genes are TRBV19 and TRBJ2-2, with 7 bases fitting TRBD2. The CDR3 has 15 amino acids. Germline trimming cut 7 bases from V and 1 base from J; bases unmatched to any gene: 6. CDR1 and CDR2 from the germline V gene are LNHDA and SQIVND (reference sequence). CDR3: CASTPSGLNTGELFF. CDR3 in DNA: TGTGCCAGTACCCCTAGCGGCCTGAACACCGGGGAGCTGTTTTTT.

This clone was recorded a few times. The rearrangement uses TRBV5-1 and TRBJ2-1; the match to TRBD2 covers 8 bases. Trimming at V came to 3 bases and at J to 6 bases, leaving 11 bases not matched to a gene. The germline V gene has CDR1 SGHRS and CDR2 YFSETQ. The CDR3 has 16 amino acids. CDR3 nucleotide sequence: TGCGCCAGCAGCTACCAAGGTGGGACTAGGAGCAATGAGCAGTTCTTC. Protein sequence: CASSYQGGTRSNEQFF.

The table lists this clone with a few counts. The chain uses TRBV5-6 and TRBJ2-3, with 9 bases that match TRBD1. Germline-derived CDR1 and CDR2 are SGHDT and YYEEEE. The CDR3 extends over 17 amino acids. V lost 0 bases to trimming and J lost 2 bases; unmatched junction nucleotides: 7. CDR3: CASSLAGQGLSTDTQYF. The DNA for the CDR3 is TGTGCCAGCAGCTTGGCCGGACAGGGGCTCTCCACAGATACGCAGTATTTT.